These 17 T cell receptor beta chains originate from one sample sequenced in a study of T cells expressing NK-cell markers. TCRdb reanalyzed the 5' RACE reads and collapses them to one entry per CDR3 protein, without DNA. The table lists roughly 350,000 distinct CDR3 sequences. Sequenced: blood T cells: a sorted CD56 or NKG2C T cell subset, CD4+ or CD8+ T cells, or bulk PBMC T cells (not recorded which). The origin of the receptors is a man between 18 and 69 years old in good health.

V and J are TRBV10-3 and TRBJ2-5; the TRBD2 assignment by TCRdb is unverifiable without DNA. CDR3 length: 13 amino acids. CDR1 is ENHRY and CDR2 is SYGVKD in the germline V gene. CDR3 loop: CAISPTSWETQYF.

The V call is TRBV3-1, the J call TRBJ2-5; the D call from TCRdb, TRBD1, cannot be confirmed without DNA. The CDR3 spans 16 residues. Germline assignment: CDR1 LGHDT and CDR2 YNNKEL (reference sequence). The CDR3 loop reads CASSQTGRTGKETQYF.

The chain recombines TRBV20-1 with TRBJ2-2. The germline gives CDR1 DFQATT, CDR2 SNEGSKA (reference sequence). CDR3 length: 15 amino acids. The CDR3 protein is CSAPRGLSDTGELFF.

The chain employs TRBV6-1 and TRBJ2-1; the TRBD1 assignment by TCRdb is unverifiable without DNA. CDR1 and CDR2 (germline): MNHNS, SASEGT. This CDR3 contains 14 residues. The CDR3 sequence is CASSVWGGNNEQFF.

The chain joins TRBV20-1 to TRBJ1-4. The CDR3 consists of 12 residues. Germline V lookup: CDR1 DFQATT, CDR2 SNEGSKA (reference sequence). CDR3 residues: CSATVANEKLFF.

The chain combines TRBV6-2 or TRBV6-3 with TRBJ1-1. Germline CDR1 reads MNHEY; CDR2 reads SVGEGT. This CDR3 comprises 16 residues. CDR3 protein: CASSYSQGLSNTEAFF.

The rearrangement uses TRBV25-1 and TRBJ2-3. Germline V CDR1 and CDR2: MGHDK, SYGVNS. CDR3 length: 14 amino acids. Here the CDR3 reads CASSEYEIADTQYF.

The chain carries TRBV18 and TRBJ2-7; TCRdb's D call, TRBD1, is unchecked because there is no DNA. The CDR3 consists of 16 residues. The germline V gene has CDR1 KGHSH and CDR2 LQKENI. CDR3 residues: CASSPSLRGRDYEQYF. Complete variable domain (other parts from reference TRBV18 and TRBJ2-7): NAGVMQNPRHLVRRRGQEARLRCSPMKGHSHVYWYRQLPEEGLKFMVYLQKENIIDESGMPKERFSAEFPKEGPSILRIQQVVRGDSAAYFCASSPSLRGRDYEQYFGPGTRLTVT.

The chain recombines TRBV11-2 with TRBJ2-7; TCRdb returns TRBD1, unconfirmable since there is no DNA. Germline CDR1 and CDR2: SGHAT and FQNNGV. The CDR3 totals 14 residues. The chain's CDR3 is CASSKTDGYYEQYF.

V gene TRBV29-1 combines with J gene TRBJ2-3; the D call of TRBD1 rests on TCRdb alone, since no DNA is present to check it. CDR1 and CDR2 from the germline V gene are SQVTM and ANQGSEA. The CDR3 sequence is 15 residues long. The CDR3 reads CSVGWGQAGGGTQYF.

The chain has TRBV10-3 and TRBJ1-2. CDR1 is ENHRY and CDR2 is SYGVKD in the germline V gene. The CDR3 spans 14 residues. The CDR3 region is CAISESFQSGGYTF.

The chain has TRBV18 and TRBJ1-1. From germline, CDR1 is KGHSH and CDR2 LQKENI. This CDR3 is built from 15 residues. The CDR3 sequence: CASSARQGEGTEAFF.

The gene calls are TRBV12-3 or TRBV12-4 and TRBJ2-5; lacking DNA, the TRBD2 call made by TCRdb goes unchecked. The CDR3 is 13 amino acids. The CDR3 reads CASSLRTGETQYF.

The chain carries TRBV20-1 and TRBJ1-6. The CDR3 totals 15 residues. Looked up from germline, CDR1 is DFQATT and CDR2 is SNEGSKA (reference sequence). The CDR3 loop is CSARPRRKTNSPLHF.

The chain carries TRBV27 and TRBJ2-2; TCRdb lists TRBD1, though no DNA is available to test this call. The CDR3 contains 15 residues. Germline values: CDR1 MNHEY, CDR2 SMNVEV (reference sequence). The CDR3 region is CASSPYRGNTGELFF.

V is TRBV29-1 and J is TRBJ2-5; the D call from TCRdb, TRBD1, cannot be confirmed without DNA. CDR3 length: 12 amino acids. CDR1 and CDR2 from the germline V gene are SQVTM and ANQGSEA. CDR3 region: CSVLTGQETQYF.

J is TRBJ2-7 and V is TRBV18; there is no DNA to check the TCRdb D call of TRBD1. Germline CDR1 is KGHSH and CDR2 is LQKENI. The CDR3 totals 15 residues. CDR3 amino acids: CASSPPTGEWDEQYF.